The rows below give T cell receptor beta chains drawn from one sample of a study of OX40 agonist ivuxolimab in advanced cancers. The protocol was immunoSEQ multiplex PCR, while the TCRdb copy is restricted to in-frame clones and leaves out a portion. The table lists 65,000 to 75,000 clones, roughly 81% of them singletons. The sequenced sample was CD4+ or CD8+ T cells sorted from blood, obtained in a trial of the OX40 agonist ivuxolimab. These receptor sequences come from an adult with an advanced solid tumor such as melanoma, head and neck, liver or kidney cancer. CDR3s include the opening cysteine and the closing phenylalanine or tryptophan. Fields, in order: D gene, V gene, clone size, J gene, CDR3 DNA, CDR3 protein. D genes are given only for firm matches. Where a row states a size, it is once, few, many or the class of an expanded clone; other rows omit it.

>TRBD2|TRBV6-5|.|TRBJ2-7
TGTGCCAGCGCTCCGGGACTAAGGGACGAGCAGTACTTC
CASAPGLRDEQYF
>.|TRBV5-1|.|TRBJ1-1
TGCGCCAGCAGCTGGCCCCGGCAGGCGGGAGGCACTGAAGCTTTCTTT
CASSWPRQAGGTEAFF
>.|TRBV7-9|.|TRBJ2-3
TGTGCCAGCTCTCGGGCCTCTAGCACAGATACGCAGTATTTT
CASSRASSTDTQYF
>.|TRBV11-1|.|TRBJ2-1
TGTGCCAGCAGCTTACGGGGATCATACAATGAGCAGTTCTTC
CASSLRGSYNEQFF
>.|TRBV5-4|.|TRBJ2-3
TGTGCCAGCAGCTCGACTTCCTCTAGCACAGATACGCAGTATTTT
CASSSTSSSTDTQYF
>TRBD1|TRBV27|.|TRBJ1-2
TGTGCCAGCAGTTTTTCAGGACAGGGGTATGGCTACACCTTC
CASSFSGQGYGYTF
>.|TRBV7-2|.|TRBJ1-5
TGTGCCAGCAGCTTAACGGGATTAAGAAATCAGCCCCAGCATTTT
CASSLTGLRNQPQHF
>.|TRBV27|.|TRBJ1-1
TGTGCCAGCAGTTTACGCCTGGGGGGGGTTACTGCGAGGAACACTGAAGCTTTCTTT
CASSLRLGGVTARNTEAFF
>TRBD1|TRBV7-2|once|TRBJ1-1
TGTGCCAGCAACAGACAGGGTTTGAACACTGAAGCTTTCTTT
CASNRQGLNTEAFF
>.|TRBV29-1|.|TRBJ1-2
TGCAGCGTTGAAGGGGGAAAGTATGGCTACACCTTC
CSVEGGKYGYTF
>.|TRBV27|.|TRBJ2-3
TGTGCCAGCAGTCCAGGGACGGGAAGGGATACGCAGTATTTT
CASSPGTGRDTQYF
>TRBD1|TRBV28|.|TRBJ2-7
TGTGCCAGCAGTCGGGGACAGGGAATCACCTACGAGCAGTACTTC
CASSRGQGITYEQYF
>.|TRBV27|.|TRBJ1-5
TGTGCCAGCAGTTTGAACAATCAGCCCCAGCATTTT
CASSLNNQPQHF
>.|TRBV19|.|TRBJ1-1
TGTGCCAGTAGTACCCGACAGGATCGGAACACTGAAGCTTTCTTT
CASSTRQDRNTEAFF
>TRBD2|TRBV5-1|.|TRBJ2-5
TGCGCCAGCAGCGGGAAGGCTAGCGGCTACCAAGAGACCCAGTACTTC
CASSGKASGYQETQYF
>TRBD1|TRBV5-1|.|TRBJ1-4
TGCGCCAGCAGCCGAGGGACAGCTAATGAAAAACTGTTTTTT
CASSRGTANEKLFF
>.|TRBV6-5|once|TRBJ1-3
TGTGCCAGCAGTAAAGACTCTGGAAACACCATATATTTT
CASSKDSGNTIYF
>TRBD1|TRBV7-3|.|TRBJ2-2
TGTGCCAGCAGCTCCTCCGGGACAGGGGGCGCAGCCGGGGAGCTGTTTTTT
CASSSSGTGGAAGELFF
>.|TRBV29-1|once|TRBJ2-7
TGCAGCGTTGAATCCGAGCACTACGAGCAGTACTTC
CSVESEHYEQYF
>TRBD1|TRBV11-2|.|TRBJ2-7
TGTGCCAGCAGCCGGGACAGCTACGAGCAGTACTTC
CASSRDSYEQYF
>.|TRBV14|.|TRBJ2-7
TGTGCCAGCAGCGAACCCGGACTTTCCTCCTACGAGCAGTACTTC
CASSEPGLSSYEQYF
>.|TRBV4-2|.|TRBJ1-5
TGTGCCAGCAGCTCCGCGGGCAACCGGGATCAGCCCCAGCATTTT
CASSSAGNRDQPQHF
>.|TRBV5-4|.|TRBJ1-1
TGTGCCAGCAGCTTGGTGAGGGATGCCACTGAAGCTTTCTTT
CASSLVRDATEAFF
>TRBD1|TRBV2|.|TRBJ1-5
TGTGCCAGCAGTGGACAGGGGTTGATCAATCAGCCCCAGCATTTT
CASSGQGLINQPQHF
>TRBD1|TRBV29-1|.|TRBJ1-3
TGCAGCGTTTCACAGGGGGCATCTGGAAACACCATATATTTT
CSVSQGASGNTIYF
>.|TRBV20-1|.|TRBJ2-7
TGCAGCGCGGGTAGGGAATACGAGCAGTACTTC
CSAGREYEQYF
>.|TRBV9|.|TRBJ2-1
TGTGCCAGCAGCGCGGGGAATCCCTACAATGAGCAGTTCTTC
CASSAGNPYNEQFF
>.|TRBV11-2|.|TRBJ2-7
TGTGCCAGCAGCTTATCTCTCGACAAGCAGTACTTC
CASSLSLDKQYF